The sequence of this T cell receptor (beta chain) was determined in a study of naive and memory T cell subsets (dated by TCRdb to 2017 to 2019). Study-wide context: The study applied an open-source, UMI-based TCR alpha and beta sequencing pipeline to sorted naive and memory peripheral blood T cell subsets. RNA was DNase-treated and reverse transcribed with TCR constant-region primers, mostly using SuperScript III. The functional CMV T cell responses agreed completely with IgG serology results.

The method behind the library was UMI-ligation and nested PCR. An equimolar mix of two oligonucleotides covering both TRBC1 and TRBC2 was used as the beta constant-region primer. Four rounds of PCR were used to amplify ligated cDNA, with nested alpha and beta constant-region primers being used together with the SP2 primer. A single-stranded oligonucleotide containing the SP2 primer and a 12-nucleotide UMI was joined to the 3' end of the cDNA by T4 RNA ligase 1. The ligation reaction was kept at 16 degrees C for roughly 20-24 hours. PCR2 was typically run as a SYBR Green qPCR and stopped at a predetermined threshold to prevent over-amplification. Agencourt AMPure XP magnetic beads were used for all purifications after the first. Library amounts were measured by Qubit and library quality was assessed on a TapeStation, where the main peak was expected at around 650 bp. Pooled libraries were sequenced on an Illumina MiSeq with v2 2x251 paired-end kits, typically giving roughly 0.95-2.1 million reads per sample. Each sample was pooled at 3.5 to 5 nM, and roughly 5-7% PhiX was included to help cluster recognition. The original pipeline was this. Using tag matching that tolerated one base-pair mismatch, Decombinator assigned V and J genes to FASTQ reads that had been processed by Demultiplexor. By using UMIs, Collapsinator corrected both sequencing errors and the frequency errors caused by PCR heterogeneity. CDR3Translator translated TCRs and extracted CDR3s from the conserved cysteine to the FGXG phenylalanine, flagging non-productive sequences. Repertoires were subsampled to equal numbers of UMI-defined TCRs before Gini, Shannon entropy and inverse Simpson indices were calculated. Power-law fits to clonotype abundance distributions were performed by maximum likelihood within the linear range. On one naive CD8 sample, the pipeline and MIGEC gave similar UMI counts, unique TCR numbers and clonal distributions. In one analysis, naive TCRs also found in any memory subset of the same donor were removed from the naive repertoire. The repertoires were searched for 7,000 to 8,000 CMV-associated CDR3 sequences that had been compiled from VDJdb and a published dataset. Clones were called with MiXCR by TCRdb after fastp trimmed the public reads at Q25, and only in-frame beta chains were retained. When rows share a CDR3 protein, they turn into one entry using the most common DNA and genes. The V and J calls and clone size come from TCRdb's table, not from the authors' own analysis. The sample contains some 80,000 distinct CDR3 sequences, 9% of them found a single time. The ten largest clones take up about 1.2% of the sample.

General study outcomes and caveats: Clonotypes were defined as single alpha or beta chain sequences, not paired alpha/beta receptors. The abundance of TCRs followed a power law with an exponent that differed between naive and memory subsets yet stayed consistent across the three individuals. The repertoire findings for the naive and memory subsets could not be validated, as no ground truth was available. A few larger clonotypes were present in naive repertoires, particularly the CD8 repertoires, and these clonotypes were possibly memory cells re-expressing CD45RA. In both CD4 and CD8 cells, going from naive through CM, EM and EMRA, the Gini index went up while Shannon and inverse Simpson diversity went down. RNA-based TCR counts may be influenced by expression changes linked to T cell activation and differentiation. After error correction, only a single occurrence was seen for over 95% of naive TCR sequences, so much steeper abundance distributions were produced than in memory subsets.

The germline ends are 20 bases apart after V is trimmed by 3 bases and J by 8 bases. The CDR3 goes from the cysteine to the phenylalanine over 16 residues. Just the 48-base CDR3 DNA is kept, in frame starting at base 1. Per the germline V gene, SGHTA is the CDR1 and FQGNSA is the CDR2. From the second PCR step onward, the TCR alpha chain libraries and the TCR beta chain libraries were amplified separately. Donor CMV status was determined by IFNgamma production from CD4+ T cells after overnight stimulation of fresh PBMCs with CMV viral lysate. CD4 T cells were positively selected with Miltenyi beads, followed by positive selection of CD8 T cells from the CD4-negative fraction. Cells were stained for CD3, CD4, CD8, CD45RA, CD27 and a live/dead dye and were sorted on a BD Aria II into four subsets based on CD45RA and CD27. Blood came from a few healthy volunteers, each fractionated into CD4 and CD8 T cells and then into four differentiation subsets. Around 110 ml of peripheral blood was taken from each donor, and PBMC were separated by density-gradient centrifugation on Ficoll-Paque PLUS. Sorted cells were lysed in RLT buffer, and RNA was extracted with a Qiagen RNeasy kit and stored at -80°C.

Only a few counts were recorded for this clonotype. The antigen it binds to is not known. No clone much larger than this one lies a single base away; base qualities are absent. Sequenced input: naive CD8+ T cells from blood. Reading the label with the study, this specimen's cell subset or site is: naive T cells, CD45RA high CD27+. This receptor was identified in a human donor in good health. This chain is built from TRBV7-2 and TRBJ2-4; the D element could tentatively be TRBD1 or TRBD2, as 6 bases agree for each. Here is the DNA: TGTGCCAGCAGCTTCTTGTGGGACGGGGGACAACACATTCAGTACTTC. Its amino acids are CASSFLWDGGQHIQYF.